This TCR beta chain was obtained from a study of T cell changes during pregnancy in multiple sclerosis. The data were produced by immunoSEQ multiplex PCR, yet TCRdb's version contains in-frame clones alone and is incomplete. This table holds approximately 50,000 clones, about 90% found once. The germline gives CDR1 SSHAT, CDR2 FNYEAQ (reference sequence). This CDR3 is 15 amino acids long. Remarks on this clone: One junction end does not reproduce the germline sequence, and a read error may be involved.

The J gene is TRBJ2-1, the V gene TRBV7-7, with 9 bases identical to TRBD1. The specimen comprised peripheral blood, sampled in the third trimester of pregnancy. The clonotype comes from a female donor in good health, enrolled as a control in a pregnancy study. CDR3 nucleotide sequence: TGTGCTAGCAGCCTCGGCGGGACAGGGCGCAATGAGCAGTTCTTC. Translated, it gives CASSLGGTGRNEQFF.